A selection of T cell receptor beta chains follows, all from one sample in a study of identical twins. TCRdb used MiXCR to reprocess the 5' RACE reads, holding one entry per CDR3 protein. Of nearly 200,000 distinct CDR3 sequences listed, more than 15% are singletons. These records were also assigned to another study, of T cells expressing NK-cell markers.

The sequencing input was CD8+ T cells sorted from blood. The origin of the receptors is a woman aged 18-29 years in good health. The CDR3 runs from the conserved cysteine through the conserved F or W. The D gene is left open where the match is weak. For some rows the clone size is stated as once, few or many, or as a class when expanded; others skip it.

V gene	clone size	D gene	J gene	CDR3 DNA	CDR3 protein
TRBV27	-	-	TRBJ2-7	TGTGCCAGCAGTTTATGGCCGGGGGTGTACGAGCAGTACTTC	CASSLWPGVYEQYF
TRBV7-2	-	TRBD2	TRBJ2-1	TGTGCCAGCAGCTTAGGATGGACTAGCGGGAGGGTCAATGAGCAGTTCTTC	CASSLGWTSGRVNEQFF
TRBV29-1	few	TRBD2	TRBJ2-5	TGCAGCGTTGTCGGGAGGGTTAGGGGACTAGCTATTCCGGAGACCCAGTACTTC	CSVVGRVRGLAIPETQYF
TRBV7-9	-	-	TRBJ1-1	TGTGCCAGCAGCCGTGGACAGGAAGCTTTCTTT	CASSRGQEAFF
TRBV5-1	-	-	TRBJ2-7	TGCGCCAGCAGCTTGGCCGGAGGTTCTCTCATCTACGAGCAGTACTTC	CASSLAGGSLIYEQYF
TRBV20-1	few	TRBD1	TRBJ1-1	TGCAGTGCTAGATTGGACAGGGGCACTGAAGCTTTCTTT	CSARLDRGTEAFF
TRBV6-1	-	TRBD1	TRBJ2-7	TGTGCCAGCAGTATCCGGACAGGGGTCTACGAGCAGTACTTC	CASSIRTGVYEQYF
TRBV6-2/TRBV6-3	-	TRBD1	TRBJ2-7	TGTGCCAGCAGAACCCAACAGGGGGTTCTCGACGAGCAGTACTTC	CASRTQQGVLDEQYF
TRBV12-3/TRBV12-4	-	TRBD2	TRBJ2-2	TGTGCCAGCAGCAGTTGGACTAGCGGGAGGCGAACCGGGGAGCTGTTTTTT	CASSSWTSGRRTGELFF
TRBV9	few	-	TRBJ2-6	TGTGCCAGCAGACCGAACTCTGGGGCCAACGTCCTGACTTTC	CASRPNSGANVLTF
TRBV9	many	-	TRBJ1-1	TGTGCCAGCAGCGGGGCAGTCGGGGTGAACACTGAAGCTTTCTTT	CASSGAVGVNTEAFF
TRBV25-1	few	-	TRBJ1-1	TGTGCCAGCAGTGAATGGTCCATCACTGAAGCTTTCTTT	CASSEWSITEAFF
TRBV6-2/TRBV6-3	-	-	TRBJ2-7	TGTGCCAGCAGCCCCTACCCGGCGGCAGGGGAGCAGTACTTC	CASSPYPAAGEQYF
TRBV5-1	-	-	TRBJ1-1	TGCGCCAGCAGTCAATCCCCGAACACTGAAGCTTTCTTT	CASSQSPNTEAFF
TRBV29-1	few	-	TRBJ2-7	TGCAGCGTTGGGAAAGCATACGAGCAGTACTTC	CSVGKAYEQYF
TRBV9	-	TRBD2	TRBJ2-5	TGTGCCAGCAGCGTAGGTGGACTAGCGGGACAAGAGACCCAGTACTTC	CASSVGGLAGQETQYF
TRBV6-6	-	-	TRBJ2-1	TGTGCCAGCCACTCTAGGGACAATGAGCAGTTCTTC	CASHSRDNEQFF
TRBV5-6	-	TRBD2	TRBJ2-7	TGTGCCAGCAGCTATAATAGCGGGAGGGGCGAGCAGTACTTC	CASSYNSGRGEQYF
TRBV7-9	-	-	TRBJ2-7	TGTGCCAGCAGCTCACAACCGGGACTTATCTACGAGCAGTACTTC	CASSSQPGLIYEQYF
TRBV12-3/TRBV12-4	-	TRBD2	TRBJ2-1	TGTGCCAGCAGTAGAACTAGCGGTACTTACAATGAGCAGTTCTTC	CASSRTSGTYNEQFF
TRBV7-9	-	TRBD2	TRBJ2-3	TGTGCCAGCAGCTCGACTCGACTAGCGGGAGAACAAGATACGCAGTATTTT	CASSSTRLAGEQDTQYF
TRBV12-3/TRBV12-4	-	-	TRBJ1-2	TGTGCCAGCAGTTGGGAAGGCTTCTATGGCTACACCTTC	CASSWEGFYGYTF
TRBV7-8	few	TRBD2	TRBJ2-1	TGTGCCAGCAGCTTATTGATTAGCGGGAGGGCCGATTACTTC	CASSLLISGRADYF
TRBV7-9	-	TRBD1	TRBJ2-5	TGTGCCAGCAGCTTTCAGGACAGGGGGCAAGAGACCCAGTACTTC	CASSFQDRGQETQYF
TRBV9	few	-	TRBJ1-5	TGTGCCAGCAGCGTAGCCCCGAGCGGTCAGCCCCAGCATTTT	CASSVAPSGQPQHF
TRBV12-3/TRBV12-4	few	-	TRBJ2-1	TGTGCCAGCAGTCTTCGCCCCGGCCTAGCGAGTAATGAGCAGTTCTTC	CASSLRPGLASNEQFF
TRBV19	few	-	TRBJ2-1	TGTGCCAGTAGTATCGGCCCCAGTGAGCAGTTCTTC	CASSIGPSEQFF
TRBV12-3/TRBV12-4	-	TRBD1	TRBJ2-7	TGTGCCAGCAGTTTTGGGACAGGGATCGCCGAGCAGTACTTC	CASSFGTGIAEQYF
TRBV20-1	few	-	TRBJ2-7	TGCAGTGCTAGGTCTAGCGTTTCATACGAGCAGTACTTC	CSARSSVSYEQYF
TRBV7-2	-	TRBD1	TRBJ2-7	TGTGCCAGCAGCTCCCCTCTGACAGGGGTTGCCTACGAGCAGTACTTC	CASSSPLTGVAYEQYF
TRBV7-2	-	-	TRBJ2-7	TGTGCCAGCAGCTTAGTTCGAGGCCGGACGGCGCAGTACTTC	CASSLVRGRTAQYF
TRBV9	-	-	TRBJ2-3	TGTGCCAGCAGCGTAGTGGGGGGAGTCGCAGATACGCAGTATTTT	CASSVVGGVADTQYF
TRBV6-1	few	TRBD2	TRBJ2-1	TGTGCCAGCAGTGACTGGGCGGGAGGGCTACAAGGGGAGCAGTTCTTC	CASSDWAGGLQGEQFF
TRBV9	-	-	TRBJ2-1	TGTGCCAGCAGCACGGGGGGCGGTCCCTCCTACAATGAGCAGTTCTTC	CASSTGGGPSYNEQFF
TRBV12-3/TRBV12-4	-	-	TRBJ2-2	TGTGCCAACATCCCTGGGACCGGGGAGCTGTTTTTT	CANIPGTGELFF
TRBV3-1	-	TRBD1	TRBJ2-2	TGTGCCAGCAGCCAAGAGTTTTGGGGACAGTCCACCGGGGAGCTGTTTTTT	CASSQEFWGQSTGELFF
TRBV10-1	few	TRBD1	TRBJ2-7	TGCGCCAGCAGTGACTCCGGGACAGGGCCGAAAGAGCAGTACTTC	CASSDSGTGPKEQYF
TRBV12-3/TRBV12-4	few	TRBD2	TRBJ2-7	TGTGCCAGCAGTTTTTCGGGACTAGCCAGCGAGCAGTACTTC	CASSFSGLASEQYF
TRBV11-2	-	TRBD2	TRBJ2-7	TGTGCCAGCAGCTTAGGGAGGAGCGGGATCAGTCCCTACGAGCAGTACTTC	CASSLGRSGISPYEQYF
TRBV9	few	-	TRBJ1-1	TGTGCCAGCAGTCCCTGGGGGGACACTGAAGCTTTCTTT	CASSPWGDTEAFF
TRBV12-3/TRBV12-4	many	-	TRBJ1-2	TGTGCCAGCAGTTTAGAAAGTGGCTTAGTCGGCTACACCTTC	CASSLESGLVGYTF
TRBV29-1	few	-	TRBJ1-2	TGCAGCGTTGAAGAGACAGAGGGCCCCTATGGCTACACCTTC	CSVEETEGPYGYTF
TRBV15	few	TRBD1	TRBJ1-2	TGTGCCACCAGCCCCAGGGACAGGGCCTATGGCTACACCTTC	CATSPRDRAYGYTF
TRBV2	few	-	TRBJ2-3	TGTGCCAGCAGCGACCCCCGGGCGGGAGATACGCAGTATTTT	CASSDPRAGDTQYF
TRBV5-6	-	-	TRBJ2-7	TGTGCCAGCAGCTTGGGCATCGCGCCGGAACAGTACTTC	CASSLGIAPEQYF
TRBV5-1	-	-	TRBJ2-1	TGCGCCAGCAGCTTGGGGGGAATCGAGCAGTTCTTC	CASSLGGIEQFF